These 20 T cell receptor beta chains share one sample of origin, sequenced in a study of blood T cell repertoires in COVID-19. This table comes from immunoSEQ multiplex PCR, and its TCRdb copy is limited to in-frame clones, with some not included. Counted here are 200,000 to 250,000 clones, approximately 86% occurring once; the ten biggest clones make up roughly 4.5%. The sample consisted of PBMCs or T cells enriched from blood (not recorded which). These receptors were collected from a woman under 40 who had been exposed to COVID-19.

This clone was counted a few times. The V gene is TRBV5-4, the J gene TRBJ1-1; 7 positions agree with TRBD1. This CDR3 has 14 residues. J was trimmed by 3 bases and V by 2 bases; bases with no gene match: 4. Germline CDR1 SGHNT, CDR2 YYREEE (reference sequence). The CDR3 sequence is CASSFLDRDTEAFF. The CDR3 DNA sequence: TGTGCCAGCAGCTTTCTTGACAGGGACACTGAAGCTTTCTTT.

This clone was observed a few times. This chain connects TRBV19 to TRBJ1-5; D not resolved. Germline loops: CDR1 LNHDA, CDR2 SQIVND (reference sequence). V was cut by 9 bases and J by 0 bases, with 15 bases left in between. The CDR3 contains 15 residues. Here the CDR3 DNA reads TGTGCCAGCCTCAGGAAATCGGATAGCAATCAGCCCCAGCATTTT. It encodes CASLRKSDSNQPQHF. The full variable domain, with the rest looked up from reference TRBV19 and TRBJ1-5, is DGGITQSPKYLFRKEGQNVTLSCEQNLNHDAMYWYRQDPGQGLRLIYYSQIVNDFQKGDIAEGYSVSREKKESFPLTVTSAQKNPTAFYLCASLRKSDSNQPQHFGDGTRLSIL.

The V call is TRBV2, the J call TRBJ1-2, with a weak D call TRBD1 (6 bases). Trimming removed 8 bases from V and 5 bases from J, with 15 bases in between. CDR3 length: 13 amino acids. Germline CDR1 reads SNHLY; CDR2 reads FYNNEI. The CDR3 reads CASAGGLEYGYTF. The CDR3 DNA sequence: TGTGCCAGCGCCGGGGGGCTGGAGTATGGCTACACCTTC.

This chain joins TRBV20-1 and TRBJ2-1; D gene unclear. CDR3 size: 11 residues. Germline CDR1 and CDR2: DFQATT and SNEGSKA (reference sequence). Trimming cost V 4 bases and J 4 bases, with 5 bases left between them. CDR3 loop: CSANSYNEQFF. The DNA of the CDR3 is TGCAGTGCTAACAGTTACAATGAGCAGTTCTTC.

This rearrangement joins TRBV30 to TRBJ1-2; 10 nucleotides match TRBD1. V shed 5 bases and J 5 bases; nucleotides not matched to a gene: 11. The CDR3 loop spans 15 amino acids. Germline assignment: CDR1 GTSNPN and CDR2 SVGIG (reference sequence). In DNA form, the CDR3 reads TGTGCCTGGGGGACTCCGGGACAGGGGTGGTATGGCTACACCTTC. Translating it yields CAWGTPGQGWYGYTF.

This clone was seen only a few times. The chain recombines TRBV6-5 with TRBJ1-5, with D uncertain. V was shortened by 6 bases and J by 4 bases, with 13 bases between the two germline ends. The germline gives CDR1 MNHEY, CDR2 SVGAGI. The CDR3 is 14 residues long. DNA for the CDR3: TGTGCCAGCAGCCCCGGGAGGGCGAATCAGCCCCAGCATTTT. This translates into CASSPGRANQPQHF.

The CDR3 DNA follows: TGTGCCAGCAGCGAGATGACTAGCGCTACATACAATGAGCAGTTCTTC. This translates into CASSEMTSATYNEQFF. The chain is built from TRBV9 and TRBJ2-1; 8 nucleotides line up with TRBD2. V was pared by 3 bases and J by 4 bases, with 9 bases of the junction left unmatched. The germline V gene encodes CDR1 SGDLS and CDR2 YYNGEE. This CDR3 is 16 amino acids long.

This sequence joins TRBV9 and TRBJ2-1, with D tentatively TRBD2 (6 bases). This CDR3 has 14 amino acids. The V and J ends lost 3 bases and 9 bases respectively, with 16 bases between them. Per germline, CDR1 SGDLS and CDR2 YYNGEE. CDR3 sequence (DNA): TGTGCCAGCAGCGACGGGACTCCAGGCGGTGAGCAGTTCTTC. This gives the protein CASSDGTPGGEQFF.

This clone turned up a few times. The rearrangement uses TRBV6-5 and TRBJ2-1, with TRBD1 matching over 10 bases. The J segment lost 7 bases and the V segment lost 8 bases, leaving 8 bases of the junction unmatched. This CDR3 contains 14 residues. Looked up from germline, CDR1 is MNHEY and CDR2 is SVGAGI. CDR3 sequence reads: CASCRDRGRNEQFF. CDR3 sequence (DNA): TGTGCCAGCTGTCGGGACAGGGGACGAAATGAGCAGTTCTTC.

This sequence joins TRBV7-9 and TRBJ2-1; D remains ambiguous. CDR1 is SEHNR, CDR2 FQNEAQ, per germline (reference sequence). V was trimmed by 5 bases and J by 9 bases, leaving 8 bases between them. This CDR3 is built from 11 residues. The CDR3, as DNA: TGTGCCAGCAGCCCGTCAGTTGAGCAGTTCTTC. This codes for CASSPSVEQFF.

The CDR3 coding sequence is TGTGCCAGCAGCCCGACTAGCGGGGGGAATGAGCAGTTCTTC. Translating it yields CASSPTSGGNEQFF. The rearrangement links TRBV3-1 (or the pseudogene TRBV3-2) to TRBJ2-1, with 13 nucleotides matching TRBD2. J was trimmed by 7 bases and V by 4 bases; bases with no gene match: 1. CDR1 is LGHDT and CDR2 is YNNKEL in the germline V gene (reference sequence). This CDR3 is built from 14 residues.

This clone appeared many times. This chain links TRBV10-3 with TRBJ2-5; 8 nucleotides match TRBD2. CDR1 ENHRY and CDR2 SYGVKD come from the germline V gene. V shed 3 bases, J shed 2 bases, and the junction held 5 bases outside the gene matches. This CDR3 has 15 amino acids. The CDR3 sequence is CAISDGGGLQETQYF. The CDR3 bases are TGTGCCATCAGTGATGGCGGGGGGTTACAAGAGACCCAGTACTTC.

The chain couples TRBV3-1 (or the pseudogene TRBV3-2) to TRBJ1-2, with D tentatively TRBD1 (5 bases). The CDR3 is 13 amino acids. The germline V and J ends were trimmed by 1 base and 8 bases, with 11 bases remaining between them. Per the germline V gene, CDR1 is LGHDT and CDR2 is YNNKEL (reference sequence). The CDR3 DNA reads TGTGCCAGCAGCCAAGTTTTCAGGGAAGGCTACACCTTC. Amino acids: CASSQVFREGYTF.

The chain is built from TRBV7-3 and TRBJ2-3; D call uncertain. The V gene's germline CDR1 is SGHTA and CDR2 FQGTGA. Deletions cut 2 bases from V and 3 bases from J, with 6 bases between. The CDR3 has 13 residues. CDR3 sequence: CASSLWQTDTQYF. In DNA, the CDR3 is TGTGCCAGCAGCTTATGGCAGACAGATACGCAGTATTTT.

The V and J genes are TRBV29-1 and TRBJ1-1; 8 positions agree with TRBD1. The CDR3 has 13 amino acids. Germline V lookup: CDR1 SQVTM, CDR2 ANQGSEA. After removal of 4 bases from V and 2 bases from J, the junction contained 3 bases not matched to a gene. CDR3 nucleotide sequence: TGCAGCGTTGCCCCAGGGGGCAACACTGAAGCTTTCTTT. Protein sequence: CSVAPGGNTEAFF.

CDR3 sequence: CASSSGPTGGEQFF. CDR3 nucleotide sequence: TGTGCCAGCAGCTCCGGCCCAACGGGTGGTGAGCAGTTCTTC. The rearrangement links TRBV7-7 to TRBJ2-1; D is uncertain. Trimming cost V 4 bases and J 9 bases, with 16 bases left between them. The CDR3 covers 14 residues. Per the germline V gene, CDR1 is SSHAT and CDR2 is FNYEAQ (reference sequence). The variable domain in full, with the rest retrieved from reference TRBV7-7 and TRBJ2-1, is GAGVSQSPRYKVTKRGQDVTLRCDPISSHATLYWYQQALGQGPEFLTYFNYEAQPDKSGLPSDRFSAERPEGSISTLTIQRTEQRDSAMYRCASSSGPTGGEQFFGPGTRLTVL.

J is TRBJ2-1 and V is TRBV27; 7 bases agree with TRBD1. V shed 8 bases and J 5 bases; nucleotides not matched to a gene: 9. The germline gives CDR1 MNHEY, CDR2 SMNVEV (reference sequence). The length of the CDR3 is 14 residues. The chain's CDR3 is CASGPGTDNNEQFF. The DNA of the CDR3 is TGTGCCAGCGGGCCCGGGACAGATAACAATGAGCAGTTCTTC.

The V gene is TRBV25-1, the J gene TRBJ1-2, with D unresolved. This CDR3 comprises 14 residues. Trimming pared 3 bases from V and 4 bases from J, leaving 12 bases between. Per the germline V gene, CDR1 is MGHDK and CDR2 is SYGVNS. The CDR3 is CASSDRGVGYGYTF. In nucleotides, the CDR3 is TGTGCCAGCAGTGATCGGGGTGTAGGCTATGGCTACACCTTC.

V usage is TRBV7-6 and J usage is TRBJ2-3; 12 positions match TRBD2. This CDR3 is built from 21 residues. Unmatched junction bases numbered 16, after V lost 0 bases and J lost 3 bases. CDR1 and CDR2 (germline): SGHVS, FNYEAQ. The CDR3 loop is CASSLAPLASGGVRRTDTQYF. CDR3 nucleotides: TGTGCCAGCAGCTTAGCGCCTTTAGCTAGCGGGGGGGTAAGGAGAACAGATACGCAGTATTTT. Looking up the rest from reference TRBV7-6 and TRBJ2-3 gives the full variable domain: GAGVSQSPRYKVTKRGQDVALRCDPISGHVSLYWYRQALGQGPEFLTYFNYEAQQDKSGLPNDRFSAERPEGSISTLTIQRTEQRDSAMYRCASSLAPLASGGVRRTDTQYFGPGTRLTVL.

This chain joins TRBV5-8 and TRBJ1-5; 8 bases align to TRBD1. Germline V CDR1 and CDR2: SGHTS, YDEGEE. V lost 0 bases, J lost 6 bases, and 5 bases stayed unmatched. The CDR3 contains 15 residues. The CDR3 spells CASSLGVRGRQPQHF. The CDR3 region has the DNA TGTGCCAGCAGCTTGGGAGTCAGGGGGCGTCAGCCCCAGCATTTT.